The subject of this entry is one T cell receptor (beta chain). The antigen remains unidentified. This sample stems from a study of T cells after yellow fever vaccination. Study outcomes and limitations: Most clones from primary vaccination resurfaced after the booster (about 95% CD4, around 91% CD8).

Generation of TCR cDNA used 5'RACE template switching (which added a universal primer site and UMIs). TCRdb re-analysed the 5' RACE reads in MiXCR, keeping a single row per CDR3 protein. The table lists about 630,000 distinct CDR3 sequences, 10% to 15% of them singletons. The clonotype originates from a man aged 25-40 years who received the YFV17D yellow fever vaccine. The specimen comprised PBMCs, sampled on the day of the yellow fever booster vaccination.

The CDR3 loop is CASSSPYTEAFF. The CDR3 DNA is TGTGCCAGCAGTTCCCCCTACACTGAAGCTTTCTTT. V gene TRBV6-2 or TRBV6-3 combines with J gene TRBJ1-1; D gene unclear. V was cut by 4 bases and J by 3 bases, with 6 bases left in between. The CDR3 is 12 amino acids. Germline CDR1 and CDR2: MNHEY and SVGEGT.